This TCR beta chain was captured in a study of cytomegalovirus exposure and HLA in healthy donors. Whole-study findings and limits: Most subjects had HLA-A and HLA-B alleles reportedly predicted accurately by TCR beta sequences. Previous analysis showed most TCR beta V segments were productive about 87% or about 30% of the time. In a later analysis, most CMV-associated TCR beta chains appeared HLA-restricted.

Amplification used 60 Vbeta primers and 13 Jbeta primers. The data were produced by immunoSEQ multiplex PCR, yet TCRdb's version contains in-frame clones alone and is incomplete. The data contain around 90,000 clones, less than 65% of them singletons. The CDR3 contains 13 residues. The germline CDR1 and CDR2 sequences are SGHAT and FQNNGV. Trimming stripped 5 bases from V and 4 bases from J, with 11 bases between. Note on this clone: Its antigen remains unknown.

The sequence was collected from a woman aged 30 to 39 in good health and CMV-seropositive. The sample comprised PBMCs. V is TRBV11-2 and J is TRBJ2-5, with D unclear. The CDR3 spells CASSTQSLETQYF. DNA of the CDR3: TGTGCCAGCAGCACACAGAGTTTAGAGACCCAGTACTTC. The full variable domain, completed using reference TRBV11-2 and TRBJ2-5, is EAGVAQSPRYKIIEKRQSVAFWCNPISGHATLYWYQQILGQGPKLLIQFQNNGVVDDSQLPKDRFSAERLKGVDSTLKIQPAKLEDSAVYLCASSTQSLETQYFGPGTRLLVL.